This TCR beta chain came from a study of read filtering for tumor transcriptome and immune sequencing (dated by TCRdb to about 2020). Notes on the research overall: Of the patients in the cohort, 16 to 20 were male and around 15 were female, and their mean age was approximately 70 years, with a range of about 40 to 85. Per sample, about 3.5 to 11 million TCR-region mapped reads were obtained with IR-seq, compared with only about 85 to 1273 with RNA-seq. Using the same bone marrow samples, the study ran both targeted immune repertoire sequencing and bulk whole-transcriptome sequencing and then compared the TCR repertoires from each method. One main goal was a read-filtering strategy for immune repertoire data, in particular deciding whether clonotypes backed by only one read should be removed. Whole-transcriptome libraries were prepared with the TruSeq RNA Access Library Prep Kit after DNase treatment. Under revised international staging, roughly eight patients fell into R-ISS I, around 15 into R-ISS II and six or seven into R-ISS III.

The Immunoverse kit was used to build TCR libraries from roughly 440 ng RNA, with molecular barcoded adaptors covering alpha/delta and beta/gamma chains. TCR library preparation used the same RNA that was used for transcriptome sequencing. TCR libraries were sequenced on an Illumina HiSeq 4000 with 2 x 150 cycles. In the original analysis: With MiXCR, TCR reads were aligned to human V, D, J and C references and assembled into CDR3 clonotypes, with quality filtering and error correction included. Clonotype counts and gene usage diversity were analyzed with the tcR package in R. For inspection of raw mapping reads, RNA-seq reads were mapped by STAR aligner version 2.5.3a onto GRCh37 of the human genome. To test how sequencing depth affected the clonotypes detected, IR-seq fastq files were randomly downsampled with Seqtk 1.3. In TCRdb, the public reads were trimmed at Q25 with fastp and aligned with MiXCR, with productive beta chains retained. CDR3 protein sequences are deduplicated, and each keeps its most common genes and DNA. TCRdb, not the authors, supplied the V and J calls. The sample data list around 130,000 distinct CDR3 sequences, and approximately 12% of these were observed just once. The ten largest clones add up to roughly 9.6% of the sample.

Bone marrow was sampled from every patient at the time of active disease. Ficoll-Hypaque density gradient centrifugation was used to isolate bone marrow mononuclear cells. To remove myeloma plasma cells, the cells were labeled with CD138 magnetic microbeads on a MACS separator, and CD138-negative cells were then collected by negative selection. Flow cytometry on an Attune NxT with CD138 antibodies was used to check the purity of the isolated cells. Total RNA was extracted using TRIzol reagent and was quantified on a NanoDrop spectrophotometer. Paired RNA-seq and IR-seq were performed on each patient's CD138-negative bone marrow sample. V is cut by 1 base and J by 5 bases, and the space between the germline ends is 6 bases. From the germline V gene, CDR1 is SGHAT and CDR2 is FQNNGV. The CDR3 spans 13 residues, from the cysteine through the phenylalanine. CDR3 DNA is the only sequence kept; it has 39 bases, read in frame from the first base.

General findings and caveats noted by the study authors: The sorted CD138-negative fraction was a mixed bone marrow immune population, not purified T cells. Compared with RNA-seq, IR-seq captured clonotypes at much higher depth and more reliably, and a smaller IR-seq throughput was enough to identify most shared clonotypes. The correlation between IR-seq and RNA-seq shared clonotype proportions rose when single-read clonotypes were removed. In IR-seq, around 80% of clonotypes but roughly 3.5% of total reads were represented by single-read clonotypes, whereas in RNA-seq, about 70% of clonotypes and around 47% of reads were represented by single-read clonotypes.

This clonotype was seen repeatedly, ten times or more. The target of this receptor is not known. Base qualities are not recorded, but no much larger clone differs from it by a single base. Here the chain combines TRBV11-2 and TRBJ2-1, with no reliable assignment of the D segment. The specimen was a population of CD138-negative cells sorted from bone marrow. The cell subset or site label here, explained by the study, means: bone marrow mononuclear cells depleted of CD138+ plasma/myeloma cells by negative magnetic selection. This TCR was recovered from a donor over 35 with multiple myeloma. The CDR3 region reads CASSLAFDNEQFF. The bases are TGTGCCAGCAGCTTAGCCTTTGACAATGAGCAGTTCTTC.